This TCR beta chain was found in a study of PD-L1 blockade in urothelial cancer. From germline, CDR1 is WSHSY and CDR2 SAAADI. Deletions cut 4 bases from V and 5 bases from J, with 9 bases between. The CDR3 extends over 13 amino acids. Added to each PCR by spiking were synthetic TCR analog templates. Using immunoSEQ multiplex PCR, the repertoire was profiled, and TCRdb retains in-frame clones only, with some absent. The profile shows about 52,000 clones, about three quarters of them singletons. Time point defined: pretreatment peripheral blood. Urothelial carcinoma, locally advanced or metastatic, affected the patients.

Sequencing used PBMCs, obtained around atezolizumab (anti-PD-L1) treatment. The chain recombines TRBV10-2 with TRBJ1-5; TRBD1 is a possible D gene (6 bases). The clonotype originates from a man in his 70s with urothelial cancer. CDR3 protein: CASSGGGHQPQHF. CDR3 coding DNA: TGCGCCAGCAGTGGTGGGGGCCATCAGCCCCAGCATTTT.